The rows below give T cell receptor beta chains drawn from one sample of a study of shared clonotypes between healthy human individuals. Using immunoSEQ multiplex PCR, the repertoire was profiled, and TCRdb retains in-frame clones only, with some absent. The table records more than 850,000 clones, around three quarters of them present only once. Specimen: memory CD4+ T cells from PBMCs. These receptors were taken from a man aged 18 to 30 in good health. Some clones in this sample may be carry-over from other donors' samples. The CDR3 runs from the conserved cysteine through the conserved F or W. D genes are given only for firm matches. Clone size is shown for a subset of rows, as once, few, many or a class of expanded clone.

v_call: TRBV4-2
d_call: TRBD2
clone_size: -
j_call: TRBJ2-3
cdr3_aa: CASSQGGGTDTQYF
cdr3_nt: TGTGCCAGCAGCCAAGGGGGGGGGACAGATACGCAGTATTTT

v_call: TRBV5-1
d_call: -
clone_size: once
j_call: TRBJ1-1
cdr3_aa: CASRETGTTEAFF
cdr3_nt: TGCGCCAGCAGGGAGACGGGGACCACTGAAGCTTTCTTT

v_call: TRBV9
d_call: TRBD1
clone_size: -
j_call: TRBJ2-3
cdr3_aa: CASSARGSNRGGVADTQYF
cdr3_nt: TGTGCCAGCAGCGCGAGGGGGTCTAACAGGGGTGGAGTTGCAGATACGCAGTATTTT

v_call: TRBV11-2
d_call: -
clone_size: -
j_call: TRBJ1-1
cdr3_aa: CASSLVGTFTEAFF
cdr3_nt: TGTGCCAGCAGCTTAGTAGGGACCTTCACTGAAGCTTTCTTT

v_call: TRBV11-1
d_call: -
clone_size: few
j_call: TRBJ1-4
cdr3_aa: CASSHRSTTNEKLFF
cdr3_nt: TGTGCCAGCAGTCACCGTTCCACAACTAATGAAAAACTGTTTTTT

v_call: TRBV7-2
d_call: -
clone_size: -
j_call: TRBJ1-2
cdr3_aa: CASSLSPNYGYTF
cdr3_nt: TGTGCCAGCAGCTTATCTCCGAACTATGGCTACACCTTC

v_call: TRBV12-5
d_call: TRBD1
clone_size: -
j_call: TRBJ1-2
cdr3_aa: CASGLVPRWTGTGSPANYGYTF
cdr3_nt: TGTGCTAGTGGTTTGGTACCCCGGTGGACAGGGACTGGCAGCCCCGCAAACTATGGCTACACCTTC

v_call: TRBV6-5
d_call: -
clone_size: -
j_call: TRBJ1-3
cdr3_aa: CASISSGNTIYF
cdr3_nt: TGTGCCAGCATTAGCTCTGGAAACACCATATATTTT

v_call: TRBV6-1
d_call: -
clone_size: many
j_call: TRBJ1-1
cdr3_aa: CASSASGSTEAFF
cdr3_nt: TGTGCCAGCAGTGCCTCGGGCAGCACTGAAGCTTTCTTT

v_call: TRBV7-7
d_call: -
clone_size: many
j_call: TRBJ1-1
cdr3_aa: CASSPLGRSTVTEAFF
cdr3_nt: TGTGCCAGCAGCCCCCTCGGGCGGAGCACTGTCACTGAAGCTTTCTTT

v_call: TRBV5-4
d_call: -
clone_size: -
j_call: TRBJ1-5
cdr3_aa: CASSFFGGSGNQPQHF
cdr3_nt: TGTGCCAGCAGCTTTTTTGGAGGGTCGGGCAATCAGCCCCAGCATTTT

v_call: TRBV2
d_call: -
clone_size: -
j_call: TRBJ1-3
cdr3_aa: CASRLDSFSGNTIYF
cdr3_nt: TGTGCCAGCAGGCTCGACAGTTTCTCTGGAAACACCATATATTTT

v_call: TRBV6-1
d_call: TRBD1
clone_size: -
j_call: TRBJ1-5
cdr3_aa: CARRTGTESNQPQHF
cdr3_nt: TGTGCCAGACGAACCGGGACAGAATCCAATCAGCCCCAGCATTTT

v_call: TRBV11-3
d_call: TRBD1
clone_size: -
j_call: TRBJ2-2
cdr3_aa: CASSRGQGWTGELFF
cdr3_nt: TGTGCCAGCAGCCGCGGACAGGGGTGGACCGGGGAGCTGTTTTTT

v_call: TRBV21-1
d_call: -
clone_size: -
j_call: TRBJ1-2
cdr3_aa: CASSKRGQTSNYGYTF
cdr3_nt: TGTGCCAGCAGCAAGAGAGGACAGACCTCTAACTATGGCTACACCTTC

v_call: TRBV5-1
d_call: TRBD2
clone_size: -
j_call: TRBJ2-2
cdr3_aa: CASSSPGLAGRHGELFF
cdr3_nt: TGCGCCAGCAGCTCGCCGGGACTAGCGGGCCGTCACGGGGAGCTGTTTTTT

v_call: TRBV5-4
d_call: TRBD1
clone_size: -
j_call: TRBJ2-5
cdr3_aa: CASSLGDRQEETQYF
cdr3_nt: TGTGCCAGCAGCTTGGGGGACAGGCAGGAAGAGACCCAGTACTTC

v_call: TRBV4-1
d_call: -
clone_size: once
j_call: TRBJ2-7
cdr3_aa: CASSQGGAYEQYF
cdr3_nt: TGCGCCAGCAGCCAAGGGGGCGCGTACGAGCAGTACTTC

v_call: TRBV5-6
d_call: TRBD1
clone_size: -
j_call: TRBJ1-1
cdr3_aa: CASIVRRGSEAFF
cdr3_nt: TGTGCCAGCATCGTCCGCAGGGGGAGTGAAGCTTTCTTT

v_call: TRBV4-1
d_call: -
clone_size: -
j_call: TRBJ1-3
cdr3_aa: CASSQEPTGSGNTIYF
cdr3_nt: TGCGCCAGCAGCCAAGAACCTACAGGGTCGGGAAACACCATATATTTT

v_call: TRBV18
d_call: TRBD1
clone_size: -
j_call: TRBJ2-7
cdr3_aa: CASSPTGTGSYEQYF
cdr3_nt: TGTGCCAGCTCACCAACTGGGACAGGGTCCTACGAGCAGTACTTC

v_call: TRBV5-1
d_call: TRBD1
clone_size: -
j_call: TRBJ2-3
cdr3_aa: CASSFVGQGADTQYF
cdr3_nt: TGCGCCAGCAGCTTCGTCGGACAGGGGGCAGATACGCAGTATTTT

v_call: TRBV19
d_call: TRBD1
clone_size: -
j_call: TRBJ1-1
cdr3_aa: CASSKDRGLEAFF
cdr3_nt: TGTGCCAGTAGTAAAGACAGGGGGCTAGAAGCTTTCTTT

v_call: TRBV6-1
d_call: -
clone_size: -
j_call: TRBJ1-2
cdr3_aa: CASSEAGVGGYTF
cdr3_nt: TGTGCCAGCAGTGAAGCAGGGGTAGGTGGCTACACCTTC

v_call: TRBV28
d_call: -
clone_size: few
j_call: TRBJ2-6
cdr3_aa: CASSFLRAGANVLTF
cdr3_nt: TGTGCCAGCAGTTTTCTCAGGGCTGGGGCCAACGTCCTGACTTTC

v_call: TRBV5-1
d_call: TRBD2
clone_size: -
j_call: TRBJ2-5
cdr3_aa: CASSTGTRQETQYF
cdr3_nt: TGCGCCAGCAGCACGGGGACTAGACAAGAGACCCAGTACTTC

v_call: TRBV28
d_call: TRBD1
clone_size: -
j_call: TRBJ1-1
cdr3_aa: CASSSLQGRMNTEAFF
cdr3_nt: TGTGCCAGCAGTTCCTTACAGGGGAGAATGAACACTGAAGCTTTCTTT

v_call: TRBV7-2
d_call: -
clone_size: once
j_call: TRBJ2-1
cdr3_aa: CASSQTLGPQGNEQFF
cdr3_nt: TGTGCCAGCAGCCAAACCCTAGGTCCTCAGGGGAATGAGCAGTTCTTC

v_call: TRBV14
d_call: -
clone_size: once
j_call: TRBJ2-7
cdr3_aa: CASSPSSGASWLGEQYF
cdr3_nt: TGTGCCAGCAGCCCATCTTCGGGGGCCTCCTGGCTGGGCGAGCAGTACTTC

v_call: TRBV7-2
d_call: -
clone_size: many
j_call: TRBJ2-3
cdr3_aa: CASSAAIGTSTQGTQYF
cdr3_nt: TGTGCCAGCAGCGCCGCAATTGGGACCTCCACCCAGGGTACGCAGTATTTT

v_call: TRBV2
d_call: -
clone_size: few
j_call: TRBJ2-2
cdr3_aa: CASIKEMDTGELFF
cdr3_nt: TGTGCCAGCATAAAAGAGATGGACACCGGGGAGCTGTTTTTT

v_call: TRBV30
d_call: -
clone_size: -
j_call: TRBJ2-7
cdr3_aa: CAWTGGDSYEQYF
cdr3_nt: TGTGCCTGGACAGGCGGCGACTCCTACGAGCAGTACTTC

v_call: TRBV18
d_call: -
clone_size: -
j_call: TRBJ2-3
cdr3_aa: CASSPMTGSLYF
cdr3_nt: TGTGCCAGCTCACCAATGACGGGTAGTTTGTATTTT

v_call: TRBV7-9
d_call: -
clone_size: -
j_call: TRBJ2-7
cdr3_aa: CASSLVRELYEQYF
cdr3_nt: TGTGCCAGCAGCTTAGTACGGGAGCTCTACGAGCAGTACTTC

v_call: TRBV28
d_call: -
clone_size: -
j_call: TRBJ2-3
cdr3_aa: CASSSTDTQYF
cdr3_nt: TGTGCCAGCAGTTCGACAGATACGCAGTATTTT

v_call: TRBV7-6
d_call: TRBD1
clone_size: few
j_call: TRBJ1-4
cdr3_aa: CASSPRGTGAATNEKLFF
cdr3_nt: TGTGCCAGCAGCCCCCGGGGGACAGGGGCTGCAACTAATGAAAAACTGTTTTTT

v_call: TRBV6-5
d_call: TRBD2
clone_size: -
j_call: TRBJ2-7
cdr3_aa: CASSSGLAPWEQYF
cdr3_nt: TGTGCCAGCAGTTCGGGACTAGCGCCCTGGGAGCAGTACTTC

v_call: TRBV18
d_call: -
clone_size: -
j_call: TRBJ1-2
cdr3_aa: CASSPDTRGYGYTF
cdr3_nt: TGTGCCAGCTCACCAGATACCCGCGGCTATGGCTACACCTTC

v_call: TRBV18
d_call: -
clone_size: -
j_call: TRBJ2-2
cdr3_aa: CASSPGQTNTGELFF
cdr3_nt: TGTGCCAGCTCCCCCGGACAGACGAACACCGGGGAGCTGTTTTTT

v_call: TRBV5-1
d_call: -
clone_size: -
j_call: TRBJ2-1
cdr3_aa: CASSLVASSSYNEQFF
cdr3_nt: TGCGCCAGCAGCTTGGTCGCTTCCAGCTCCTACAATGAGCAGTTCTTC

v_call: TRBV7-2
d_call: -
clone_size: -
j_call: TRBJ2-2
cdr3_aa: CASSRQRELFF
cdr3_nt: TGTGCCAGCAGCCGACAGAGGGAGCTGTTTTTT

v_call: TRBV7-2
d_call: TRBD2
clone_size: -
j_call: TRBJ2-3
cdr3_aa: CASSPKGGPGGAQYF
cdr3_nt: TGTGCCAGCAGCCCCAAAGGCGGGCCCGGGGGGGCGCAGTATTTT

v_call: TRBV11-1
d_call: -
clone_size: few
j_call: TRBJ2-7
cdr3_aa: CASRPRGGRGTYEQYF
cdr3_nt: TGTGCCAGCAGACCAAGAGGGGGACGGGGGACCTACGAGCAGTACTTC